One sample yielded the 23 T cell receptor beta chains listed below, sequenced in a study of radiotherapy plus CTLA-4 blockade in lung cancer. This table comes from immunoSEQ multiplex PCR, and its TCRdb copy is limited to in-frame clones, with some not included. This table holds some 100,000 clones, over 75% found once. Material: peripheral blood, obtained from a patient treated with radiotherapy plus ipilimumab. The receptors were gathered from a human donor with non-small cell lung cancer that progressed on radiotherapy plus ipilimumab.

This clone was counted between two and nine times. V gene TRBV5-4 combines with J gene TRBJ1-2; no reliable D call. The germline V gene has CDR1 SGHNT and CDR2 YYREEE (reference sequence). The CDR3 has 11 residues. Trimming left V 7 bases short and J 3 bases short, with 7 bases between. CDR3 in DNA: TGTGCCAGCGGGTCGGACTATGGCTACACCTTC. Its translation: CASGSDYGYTF.

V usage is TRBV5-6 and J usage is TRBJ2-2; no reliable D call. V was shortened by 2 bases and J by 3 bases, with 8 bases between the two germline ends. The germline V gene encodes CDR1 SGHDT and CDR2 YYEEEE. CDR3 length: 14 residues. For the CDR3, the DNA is TGTGCCAGCAGCTTCCGTCCATACACCGGGGAGCTGTTTTTT. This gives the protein CASSFRPYTGELFF.

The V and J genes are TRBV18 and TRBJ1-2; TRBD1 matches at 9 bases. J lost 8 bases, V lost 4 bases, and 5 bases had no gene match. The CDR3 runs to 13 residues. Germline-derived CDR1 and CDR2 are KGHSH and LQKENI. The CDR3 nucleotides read TGTGCCAGCTCACGGGAGACAGGGGGAGGCTACACCTTC. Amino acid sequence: CASSRETGGGYTF.

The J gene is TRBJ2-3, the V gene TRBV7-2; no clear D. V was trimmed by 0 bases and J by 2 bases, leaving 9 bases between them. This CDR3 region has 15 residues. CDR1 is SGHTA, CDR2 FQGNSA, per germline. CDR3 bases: TGTGCCAGCAGCTTAGCGCTGATCTCCACAGATACGCAGTATTTT. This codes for CASSLALISTDTQYF.

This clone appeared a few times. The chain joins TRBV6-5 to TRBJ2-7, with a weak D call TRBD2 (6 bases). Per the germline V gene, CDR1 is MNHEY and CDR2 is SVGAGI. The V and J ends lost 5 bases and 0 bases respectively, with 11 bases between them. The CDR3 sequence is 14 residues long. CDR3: CASSEGGSSYEQYF. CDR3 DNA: TGTGCCAGCAGTGAAGGAGGGAGCTCCTACGAGCAGTACTTC.

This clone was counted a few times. DNA for the CDR3: TGTGCCAGCAGTGAAGTGTTAGGGGAGCAGTACTTC. Its translation is CASSEVLGEQYF. The chain uses TRBV6-1 and TRBJ2-7; no clear D. The V gene lost 1 base and the J gene lost 7 bases, with 8 bases spanning the gap. Germline V gene sequence: CDR1 MNHNS, CDR2 SASEGT. The CDR3 totals 12 residues.

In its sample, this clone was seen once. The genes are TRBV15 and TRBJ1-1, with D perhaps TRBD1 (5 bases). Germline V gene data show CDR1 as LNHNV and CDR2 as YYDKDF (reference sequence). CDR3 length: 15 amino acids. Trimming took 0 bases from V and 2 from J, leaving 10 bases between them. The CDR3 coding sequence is TGTGCCACCAGCAGAGATAGACAGCTAAACACTGAAGCTTTCTTT. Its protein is CATSRDRQLNTEAFF.

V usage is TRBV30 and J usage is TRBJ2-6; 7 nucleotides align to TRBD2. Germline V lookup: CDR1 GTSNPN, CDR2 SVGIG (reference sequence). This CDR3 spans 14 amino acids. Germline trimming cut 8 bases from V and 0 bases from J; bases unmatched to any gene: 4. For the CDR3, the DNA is TGTGCCGGGGGGGACCGCTCTGGGGCCAACGTCCTGACTTTC. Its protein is CAGGDRSGANVLTF. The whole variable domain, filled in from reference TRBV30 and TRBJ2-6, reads SQTIHQWPATLVQPVGSPLSLECTVEGTSNPNLYWYRQAAGRGLQLLFYSVGIGQISSEVPQNLSASRPQDRQFILSSKKLLLSDSGFYLCAGGDRSGANVLTFGAGSRLTVL.

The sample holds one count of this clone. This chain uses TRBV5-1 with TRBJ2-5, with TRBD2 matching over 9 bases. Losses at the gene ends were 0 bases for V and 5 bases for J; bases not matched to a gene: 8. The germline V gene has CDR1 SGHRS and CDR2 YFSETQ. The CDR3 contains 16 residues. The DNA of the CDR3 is TGCGCCAGCAGCTTGGAAGGTAGCGGGAGATATGAGACCCAGTACTTC. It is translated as CASSLEGSGRYETQYF.

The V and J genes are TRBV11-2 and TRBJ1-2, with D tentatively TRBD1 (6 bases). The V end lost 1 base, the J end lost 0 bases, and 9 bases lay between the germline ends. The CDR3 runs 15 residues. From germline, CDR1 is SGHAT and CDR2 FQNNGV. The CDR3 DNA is TGTGCCAGCAGCTTAGGCTGGACAGCTAACTATGGCTACACCTTC. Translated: CASSLGWTANYGYTF.

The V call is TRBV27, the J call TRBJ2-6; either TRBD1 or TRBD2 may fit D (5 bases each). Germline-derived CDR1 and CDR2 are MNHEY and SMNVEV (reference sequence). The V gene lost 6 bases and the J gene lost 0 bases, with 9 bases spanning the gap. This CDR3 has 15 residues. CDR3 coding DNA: TGTGCCAGCAGCATGGGGGTCTCTGGGGCCAACGTCCTGACTTTC. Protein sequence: CASSMGVSGANVLTF.

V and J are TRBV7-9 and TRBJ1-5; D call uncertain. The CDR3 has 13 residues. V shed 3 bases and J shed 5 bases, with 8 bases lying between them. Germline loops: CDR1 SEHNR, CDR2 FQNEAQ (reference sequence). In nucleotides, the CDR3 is TGTGCCAGCAGCTTTAATTGGGATCAGCCCCAGCATTTT. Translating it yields CASSFNWDQPQHF.

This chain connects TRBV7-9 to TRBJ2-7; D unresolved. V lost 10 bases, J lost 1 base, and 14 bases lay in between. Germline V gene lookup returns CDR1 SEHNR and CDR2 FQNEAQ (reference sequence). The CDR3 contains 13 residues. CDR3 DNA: TGTGCCACGGGCCCTCGGGTTTCCTACGAGCAGTACTTC. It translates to CATGPRVSYEQYF. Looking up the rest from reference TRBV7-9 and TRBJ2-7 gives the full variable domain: DTGVSQNPRHKITKRGQNVTFRCDPISEHNRLYWYRQTLGQGPEFLTYFQNEAQLEKSRLLSDRFSAERPKGSFSTLEIQRTEQGDSAMYLCATGPRVSYEQYFGPGTRLTVT.

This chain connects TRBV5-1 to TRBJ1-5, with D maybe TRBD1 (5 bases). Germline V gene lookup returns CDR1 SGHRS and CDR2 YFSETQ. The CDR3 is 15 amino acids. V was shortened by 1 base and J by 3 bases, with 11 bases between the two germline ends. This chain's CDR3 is CASSLTWGPNQPQHF. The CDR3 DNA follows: TGCGCCAGCAGCTTGACCTGGGGCCCCAATCAGCCCCAGCATTTT.

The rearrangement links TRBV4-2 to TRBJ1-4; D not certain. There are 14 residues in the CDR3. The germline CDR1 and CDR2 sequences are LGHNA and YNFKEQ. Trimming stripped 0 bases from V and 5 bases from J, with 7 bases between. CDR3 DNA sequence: TGTGCCAGCAGCCAAGAGCCGTTCAATGAAAAACTGTTTTTT. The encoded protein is CASSQEPFNEKLFF.

This CDR3 is CASSLRDTRRGQFF. In nucleotides, the CDR3 is TGTGCCAGCAGCCTACGGGACACCAGGCGGGGGCAGTTCTTC. V and J are TRBV14 and TRBJ2-1; D tentatively reads TRBD1 or TRBD2 (6 bases each). With 4 bases removed from V and 12 bases from J, the gap between germline ends came to 19 bases. This CDR3 comprises 14 residues. Germline lookup yields CDR1 SGHDN and CDR2 FVKESK.

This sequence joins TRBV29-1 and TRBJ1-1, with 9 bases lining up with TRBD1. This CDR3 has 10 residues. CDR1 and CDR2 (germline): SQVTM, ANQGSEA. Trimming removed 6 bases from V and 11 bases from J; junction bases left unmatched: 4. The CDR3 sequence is CSVGQGEAFF. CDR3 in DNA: TGCAGCGTGGGACAGGGTGAGGCTTTCTTT.

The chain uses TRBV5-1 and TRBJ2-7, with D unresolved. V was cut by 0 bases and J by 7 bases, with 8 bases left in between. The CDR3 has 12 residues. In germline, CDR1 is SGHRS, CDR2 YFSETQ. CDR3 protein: CASSLGSREQYF. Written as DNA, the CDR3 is TGCGCCAGCAGCTTGGGCAGTCGGGAGCAGTACTTC.

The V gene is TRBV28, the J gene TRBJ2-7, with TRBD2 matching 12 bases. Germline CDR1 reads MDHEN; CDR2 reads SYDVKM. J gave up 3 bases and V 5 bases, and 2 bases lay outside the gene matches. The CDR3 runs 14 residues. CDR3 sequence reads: CASSPGLAGYEQYF. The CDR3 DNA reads TGTGCCAGCAGTCCGGGACTAGCGGGCTACGAGCAGTACTTC. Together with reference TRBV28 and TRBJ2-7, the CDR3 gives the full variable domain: DVKVTQSSRYLVKRTGEKVFLECVQDMDHENMFWYRQDPGLGLRLIYFSYDVKMKEKGDIPEGYSVSREKKERFSLILESASTNQTSMYLCASSPGLAGYEQYFGPGTRLTVT.

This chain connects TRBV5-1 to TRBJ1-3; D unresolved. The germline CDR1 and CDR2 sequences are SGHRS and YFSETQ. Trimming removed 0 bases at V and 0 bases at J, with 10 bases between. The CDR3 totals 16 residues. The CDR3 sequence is CASSLARVSSGNTIYF. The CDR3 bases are TGCGCCAGCAGCTTGGCCCGCGTGAGCTCTGGAAACACCATATATTTT.

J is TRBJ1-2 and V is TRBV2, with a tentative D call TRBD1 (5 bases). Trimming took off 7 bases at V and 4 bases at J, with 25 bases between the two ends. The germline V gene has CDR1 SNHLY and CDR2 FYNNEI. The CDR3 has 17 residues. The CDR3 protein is CASILRGVPLSLYGYTF. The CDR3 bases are TGTGCCAGCATCCTAAGGGGAGTCCCCCTGTCCCTCTATGGCTACACCTTC.

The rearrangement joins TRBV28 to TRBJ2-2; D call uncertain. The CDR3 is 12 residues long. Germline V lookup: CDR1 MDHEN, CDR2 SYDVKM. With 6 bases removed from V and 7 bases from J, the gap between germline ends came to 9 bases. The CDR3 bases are TGTGCCAGCAGAGGGATCCTCGGGGAGCTGTTTTTT. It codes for CASRGILGELFF.

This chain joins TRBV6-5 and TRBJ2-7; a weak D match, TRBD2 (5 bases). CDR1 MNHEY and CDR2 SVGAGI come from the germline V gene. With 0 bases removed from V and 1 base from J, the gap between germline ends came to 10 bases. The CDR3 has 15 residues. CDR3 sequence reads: CASSYSGDRSYEQYF. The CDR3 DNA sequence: TGTGCCAGCAGTTACTCGGGAGACCGTTCCTACGAGCAGTACTTC.